This T cell receptor (beta chain) derives from a study of molecular identifiers for immune sequencing clone quantification. The study, taken as a whole, reports: The study found clones above 20 RNA copies held over 99% of effector molecules and under 1% in naive cells. Identical barcode-sharing TCR molecules could lead to underestimated sizes for highly expanded clones.

About this clonotype: The antigen is not known.

V was pared by 2 bases and J by 2 bases, with 8 bases of the junction left unmatched. The CDR3 totals 18 residues. In germline, CDR1 is SGHRS, CDR2 YFSETQ. Previously described methods and listed TCR primers were employed for the bulk TCR libraries. TCRdb fed the PCR reads into MiXCR, producing one record per CDR3 protein. The sample gives 60,000 to 70,000 distinct CDR3 sequences, around a sixth of which show up once; approximately 1.6% is in the top ten. Naive CD8 T cell sorting was performed on the CD8+CD4-CCR7+CD45RA+ phenotype. The chain employs TRBV5-1 and TRBJ2-3; the match to TRBD2 covers 13 bases. The clonotype was recovered from a human donor in good health. Some libraries in this study had Jurkat cell RNA spiked in. What was sequenced was naive CD8+ T cells from blood, with Jurkat cell RNA spiked in. As to subset: FACS-sorted CD8+CD4-CCR7+CD45RA+ naive T cells. The CDR3 sequence is CASSFLGLAGDYTDTQYF. The CDR3 nucleotides are TGCGCCAGCAGCTTCCTAGGACTAGCGGGAGATTACACAGATACGCAGTATTTT.